These 13 T cell receptor beta chains share one sample of origin, sequenced in a study of shared clonotypes between healthy human individuals. Here immunoSEQ multiplex PCR was the method, and the copy in TCRdb shows in-frame clones only, minus some. The sample has under 550,000 clones; about 95% are singletons. The sample consisted of naive CD4+ T cells sorted from blood. Subset defined: CD45RA+ positively selected. The source of these receptors is a woman aged 25 to 39 in good health.

This chain joins TRBV29-1 and TRBJ2-5; D is undetermined. CDR1 SQVTM and CDR2 ANQGSEA come from the germline V gene. The CDR3 totals 14 residues. V shed 1 base and J shed 1 base, with 10 bases lying between them. The CDR3 nucleotides read TGCAGCGTTGAAGGGGGTCGGGCCCAAGAGACCCAGTACTTC. Protein sequence: CSVEGGRAQETQYF.

Here the CDR3 DNA reads TGCGCCAGCACACCTCAACATACAGGCGCCAATCAGCCCCAGCATTTT. Translating it yields CASTPQHTGANQPQHF. The chain carries TRBV4-1 and TRBJ1-5, with D perhaps TRBD1 (5 bases). The CDR3 has 16 residues. CDR1 and CDR2 (germline): MGHRA, YSYEKL. Trimming took off 7 bases at V and 3 bases at J, with 19 bases between the two ends.

The rearrangement links TRBV6-6 to TRBJ2-3; the match to TRBD2 covers 11 bases. The CDR3 is 16 residues long. Trimming removed 5 bases from V and 2 bases from J; junction bases left unmatched: 6. Germline lookup yields CDR1 MNHNY and CDR2 SVGAGI (reference sequence). CDR3 in DNA: TGTGCCAGCAGTGCCGGGACTAGCGGTTTCACAGATACGCAGTATTTT. Amino acids: CASSAGTSGFTDTQYF.

The J gene is TRBJ1-5, the V gene TRBV4-1; a weak D match, TRBD1 (5 bases). The CDR3 is 15 amino acids. CDR1 is MGHRA, CDR2 YSYEKL, per germline. Trimming left V 1 base short and J 7 bases short, with 14 bases between. This CDR3 reads CASSQVDSRRQPQHF. CDR3 coding DNA: TGCGCCAGCAGCCAAGTCGACAGTCGGAGGCAGCCCCAGCATTTT.

J is TRBJ2-3 and V is TRBV18, with 9 bases matching TRBD2. Germline CDR1 KGHSH, CDR2 LQKENI. The CDR3 is 17 amino acids. The V and J ends lost 6 bases and 3 bases, in that order; junction bases with no gene match: 13. The CDR3 DNA sequence: TGTGCCAGCTCCCCTGCGTTCGGGCTAGCGGGGACAGATACGCAGTATTTT. Translated, it gives CASSPAFGLAGTDTQYF.

DNA for the CDR3: TGTGCCAGCTCACCCCTCAGGGACTCTGGGGCCAACGTCCTGACTTTC. Translation: CASSPLRDSGANVLTF. V usage is TRBV18 and J usage is TRBJ2-6; perhaps TRBD1 as D (5 bases). This CDR3 has 16 amino acids. V was shortened by 3 bases and J by 0 bases, with 9 bases between the two germline ends. Looked up from germline, CDR1 is KGHSH and CDR2 is LQKENI.

The V and J genes are TRBV28 and TRBJ1-1; D possibly corresponds to TRBD1 (6 bases). Germline CDR1 is MDHEN and CDR2 is SYDVKM. V lost 2 bases and J lost 1, with 11 bases in between. The CDR3 totals 15 residues. The CDR3 protein is CASSLGGAENTEAFF. CDR3 coding DNA: TGTGCCAGCAGTTTAGGGGGGGCGGAGAACACTGAAGCTTTCTTT. Full variable domain (missing parts from reference TRBV28 and TRBJ1-1): DVKVTQSSRYLVKRTGEKVFLECVQDMDHENMFWYRQDPGLGLRLIYFSYDVKMKEKGDIPEGYSVSREKKERFSLILESASTNQTSMYLCASSLGGAENTEAFFGQGTRLTVV.

This rearrangement joins TRBV5-1 to TRBJ2-5, with D possibly being TRBD1 (6 bases). Germline-derived CDR1 and CDR2 are SGHRS and YFSETQ. Between the trimmed V and J ends, which lost 4 bases and 0 bases, there was a span of 10 bases. There are 14 residues in the CDR3. The CDR3 protein is CASSRGQHQETQYF. In DNA, the CDR3 is TGCGCCAGCAGCAGAGGACAGCACCAAGAGACCCAGTACTTC.

V usage is TRBV5-1 and J usage is TRBJ2-7; either TRBD1 or TRBD2 may supply D (5 bases each). The ends were cut back, 6 bases at V and 5 bases at J, with 18 bases in the middle. CDR3 length: 14 residues. Germline CDR1 reads SGHRS; CDR2 reads YFSETQ. The CDR3 is CASNQEWQGDEQYF. CDR3 nucleotides: TGCGCCAGCAATCAGGAATGGCAGGGAGACGAGCAGTACTTC.

The chain combines TRBV10-1 with TRBJ2-3; 7 bases agree with TRBD1. The CDR3 has 16 amino acids. The germline V gene has CDR1 WNHNN and CDR2 SYGVQD (reference sequence). J was trimmed by 3 bases and V by 2 bases; bases with no gene match: 8. CDR3 in DNA: TGCGCCAGCAGTGAGGGTTTGGACAGGAGGACAGATACGCAGTATTTT. This translates into CASSEGLDRRTDTQYF.

The DNA of the CDR3 is TGTGCCAGCAGTTTAGCGGACAGGGGCACTGAAGCTTTCTTT. This encodes CASSLADRGTEAFF. The genes are TRBV28 and TRBJ1-1, with 9 bases fitting TRBD1. V trimming: 2 bases; J trimming: 4 bases; junction bases outside the gene matches: 2. Germline V CDR1 and CDR2: MDHEN, SYDVKM. This CDR3 is built from 14 residues.

The rearrangement joins TRBV6-6 to TRBJ2-3, with TRBD2 identical over 12 bases. The V segment lost 5 bases and the J segment 4 bases; nucleotides outside the gene matches: 4. This CDR3 region has 15 residues. Germline V gene data show CDR1 as MNHNY and CDR2 as SVGAGI (reference sequence). In DNA form, the CDR3 reads TGTGCCAGCAGTCCAGGACTAGCGGGATCAGATACGCAGTATTTT. Translated: CASSPGLAGSDTQYF.

The chain uses TRBV2 and TRBJ2-7; D unresolved. There are 15 residues in the CDR3. Germline V gene data show CDR1 as SNHLY and CDR2 as FYNNEI. V shed 2 bases and J shed 0 bases, with 11 bases lying between them. This CDR3 is CASSERAVNSYEQYF. CDR3 coding DNA: TGTGCCAGCAGTGAAAGGGCGGTTAACTCCTACGAGCAGTACTTC.